This TCR beta chain appears in the sequencing data of a study of cytomegalovirus exposure and HLA in healthy donors. On this clone: Its matching antigen is unknown.

60 Vbeta and 13 Jbeta primers were used in PCR. The table came from immunoSEQ multiplex PCR; TCRdb's copy has only in-frame clones and leaves some out. The sample contains 75,000 to 95,000 clones, approximately 57% of which appear only once. Study-level results: Sequences of the TCR beta chain were said to predict the HLA-A and HLA-B alleles of most subjects accurately. It was shown in a later analysis that HLA-associated TCR beta chains were more clonally expanded than other, equally common chains.

CDR3 length: 13 residues. From germline, CDR1 is MGHRA and CDR2 YSYEKL. Trimming shortened V by 0 bases and J by 7 bases, and 7 bases separated the two germline ends. The source material was PBMCs. This chain links TRBV4-1 with TRBJ2-1; D not certain. The source is a woman in her thirties in good health and CMV-seronegative. The CDR3 bases are TGCGCCAGCAGCCAAGATATTCGGAATGAGCAGTTCTTC. Amino acid sequence: CASSQDIRNEQFF.